This T cell receptor beta chain was retrieved from a study of blood T cell repertoires in COVID-19. Study-wide background: Nucleic acid was either cDNA or gDNA, and it came from T cells, B-cell-depleted T cells, or PBMCs.

Produced via immunoSEQ multiplex PCR; TCRdb's table is partial and in-frame only. The table lists under 150,000 clones, approximately 85% of them singletons. Trimming took 10 bases from V and 2 from J, leaving 9 bases between them. The CDR3 sequence is 13 residues long. In germline, CDR1 is MNHEY, CDR2 SMNVEV (reference sequence). This clone was seen a single time. This chain links TRBV27 with TRBJ2-6; maybe TRBD2 (5 bases). The origin of this receptor is a human donor in a cohort sampled during active COVID-19. The source material was peripheral blood. CDR3 sequence: CATRGAGANVLTF. The CDR3 DNA is TGTGCCACACGGGGAGCTGGGGCCAACGTCCTGACTTTC.